This TCR beta chain originates from a study of blood T cells in healthy people across ages. Points from the study as a whole: Per-million-T-cell TCR beta diversity fell roughly linearly with age.

It was around 10 milliliters of peripheral blood that were drawn from each donor. Samples each had at least 6 micrograms of total RNA extracted. Alongside a J-beta primer mix, a sample-barcoded 5' primer served in a second PCR lasting about 7 to 12 cycles. TCRdb reprocessed the 5' RACE reads via MiXCR and lists one record per CDR3 protein. This sample carries 1.4 million or so distinct CDR3 sequences, 35% to 45% of them seen once, and the ten largest clones take around 4%. Trimming stripped 4 bases from V and 3 bases from J, with 19 bases between. Looked up from germline, CDR1 is MNHEY and CDR2 is SMNVEV (reference sequence). The CDR3 sequence is 16 residues long. Comment on this clonotype: The antigen is not known.

The source is a woman aged 18-30 years in good health. Sequencing input: blood. V gene TRBV27 combines with J gene TRBJ2-7, with TRBD2 as a possible D gene (6 bases). CDR3 residues: CASSSFREIPLYEQYF. For the CDR3, the DNA is TGTGCCAGCAGTTCCTTCCGGGAGATCCCCCTCTACGAGCAGTACTTC.